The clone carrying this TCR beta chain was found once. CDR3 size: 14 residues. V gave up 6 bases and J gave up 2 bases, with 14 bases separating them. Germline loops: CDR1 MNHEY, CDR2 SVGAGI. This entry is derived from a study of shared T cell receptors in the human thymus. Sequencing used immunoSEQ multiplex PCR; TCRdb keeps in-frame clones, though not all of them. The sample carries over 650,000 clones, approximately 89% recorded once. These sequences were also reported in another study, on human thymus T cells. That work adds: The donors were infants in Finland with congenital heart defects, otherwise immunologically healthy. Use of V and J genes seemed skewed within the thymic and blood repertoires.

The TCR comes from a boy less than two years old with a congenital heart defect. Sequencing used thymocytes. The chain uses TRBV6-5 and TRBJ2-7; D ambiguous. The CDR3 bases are TGTGCCAGCAGGACCCGAGACAAGACCTACGAGCAGTACTTC. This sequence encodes CASRTRDKTYEQYF.